These 20 T cell receptor beta chains originate from one sample sequenced in a study of T cells in tumors after PD-1 blockade. The assay was immunoSEQ multiplex PCR, and TCRdb's table has in-frame clones only and misses some. The sample lists about 63,000 clones, approximately 79% occurring once. The material was PBMCs, obtained after anti-PD-1 treatment. These receptors all come from a human donor with basal cell carcinoma.

This chain connects TRBV7-9 to TRBJ2-3; the match to TRBD2 covers 12 bases. V gave up 2 bases and J gave up 1 base; unmatched junction bases: 7. Germline V gene sequence: CDR1 SEHNR, CDR2 FQNEAQ (reference sequence). The CDR3 is 18 amino acids. In DNA, the CDR3 is TGTGCCAGCAGCTTACGACTAGCGGGGGCGGGGGGCACAGATACGCAGTATTTT. It specifies CASSLRLAGAGGTDTQYF.

This clone was detected only a few times. This chain connects TRBV27 to TRBJ1-2; D perhaps matches TRBD1 (6 bases). Per germline, CDR1 MNHEY and CDR2 SMNVEV (reference sequence). The CDR3 spans 13 residues. Trimming stripped 2 bases from V and 7 bases from J, with 11 bases between. CDR3 nucleotides: TGTGCCAGCAGTTTACAGGGGAGGGGTGGCTACACCTTC. Its protein is CASSLQGRGGYTF.

The chain is built from TRBV10-3 and TRBJ2-6; the D is unclear. The CDR3 totals 15 residues. The V gene lost 0 bases and the J gene lost 2 bases, with 5 bases spanning the gap. Germline loops: CDR1 ENHRY, CDR2 SYGVKD. The CDR3 protein is CAISESLPGANVLTF. CDR3 sequence (DNA): TGTGCCATCAGTGAGTCGCTACCTGGGGCCAACGTCCTGACTTTC.

The rearrangement uses TRBV30 and TRBJ2-5; 11 bases line up with TRBD2. CDR3 length: 15 amino acids. Germline trimming cut 1 base from V and 5 bases from J; bases unmatched to any gene: 6. In germline, CDR1 is GTSNPN, CDR2 SVGIG (reference sequence). Here the CDR3 reads CAWSDGLAGTETQYF. The DNA of the CDR3 is TGTGCCTGGAGTGACGGACTAGCGGGCACCGAGACCCAGTACTTC.

The table lists this clone with a count of one. In DNA, the CDR3 is TGTGCCAGCAGCTTAGCGGGACAGGCAATACACACTAACTATGGCTACACCTTC. Amino acids: CASSLAGQAIHTNYGYTF. The chain has TRBV7-9 and TRBJ1-2, with TRBD1 matching over 8 bases. CDR3 length: 18 residues. J was trimmed by 0 bases and V by 0 bases; bases with no gene match: 9. Looked up from germline, CDR1 is SEHNR and CDR2 is FQNEAQ (reference sequence).

The chain couples TRBV6-5 to TRBJ2-2, with TRBD1 matching over 9 bases. The length of the CDR3 is 15 residues. The J segment lost 2 bases and the V segment lost 7 bases, leaving 5 bases of the junction unmatched. CDR1 and CDR2 (germline): MNHEY, SVGAGI. For the CDR3, the DNA is TGTGCCAGCACCACGGGACAGGGCAACACCGGGGAGCTGTTTTTT. This encodes CASTTGQGNTGELFF.

This chain uses TRBV10-3 with TRBJ2-7; D is perhaps TRBD1 or TRBD2 (6 bases each). Germline V lookup: CDR1 ENHRY, CDR2 SYGVKD. Between the trimmed V and J ends, which lost 6 bases and 5 bases, there was a span of 20 bases. The CDR3 contains 15 residues. CDR3: CAIRAGGAEANEQYF. The CDR3 nucleotides read TGTGCCATCAGGGCCGGGGGCGCGGAAGCTAACGAGCAGTACTTC.

The chain joins TRBV30 to TRBJ1-4, with a weak D call TRBD1 (5 bases). CDR1 and CDR2 (germline): GTSNPN, SVGIG (reference sequence). CDR3 length equals 14 residues. V was trimmed by 0 bases and J by 8 bases, leaving 13 bases between them. The CDR3 bases are TGTGCCTGGAGTGTAGGGACGGCGGGGGAAAAACTGTTTTTT. Amino acids: CAWSVGTAGEKLFF.

This rearrangement joins TRBV19 to TRBJ2-5; D may correspond to TRBD1 or TRBD2 (6 bases each). CDR3 size: 15 residues. V dropped 3 bases and J dropped 5 bases, with 16 bases sitting between them. CDR1 LNHDA and CDR2 SQIVND come from the germline V gene (reference sequence). The CDR3 DNA reads as TGTGCCAGTAGTATCGGAGGCAGGAGGGGGGAGACCCAGTACTTC. Translation gives CASSIGGRRGETQYF. The whole variable domain, filled in from reference TRBV19 and TRBJ2-5, reads DGGITQSPKYLFRKEGQNVTLSCEQNLNHDAMYWYRQDPGQGLRLIYYSQIVNDFQKGDIAEGYSVSREKKESFPLTVTSAQKNPTAFYLCASSIGGRRGETQYFGPGTRLLVL.

The CDR3 coding sequence is TGTGCCAGCAGGGGGACAGGGCGTAATTCACCCCTCCACTTT. As protein: CASRGTGRNSPLHF. J is TRBJ1-6 and V is TRBV27; 9 bases line up with TRBD1. This CDR3 spans 14 amino acids. Germline V gene data show CDR1 as MNHEY and CDR2 as SMNVEV (reference sequence). After removal of 6 bases from V and 6 bases from J, the junction contained 3 bases not matched to a gene.

The chain links TRBV5-1 to TRBJ2-5; 11 nucleotides match TRBD1. CDR1 and CDR2 (germline): SGHRS, YFSETQ. Trimming cost V 2 bases and J 5 bases; bases outside gene matches: 5. The CDR3 covers 15 residues. The CDR3 DNA sequence: TGCGCCAGCAGCTTAGGGACAGGGGGAAGGGAGACCCAGTACTTC. This codes for CASSLGTGGRETQYF.

The V and J genes are TRBV30 and TRBJ1-1, with unresolved D. The ends were cut back, 3 bases at V and 0 bases at J, with 14 bases in the middle. Germline assignment: CDR1 GTSNPN and CDR2 SVGIG (reference sequence). There are 15 residues in the CDR3. CDR3 sequence (DNA): TGTGCCTGGAGCTATCAAGTAAACCTGAACACTGAAGCTTTCTTT. The encoded protein is CAWSYQVNLNTEAFF.

The chain recombines TRBV2 with TRBJ1-2, with 7 positions matching TRBD1. Trimming cost V 6 bases and J 5 bases; bases outside gene matches: 6. Germline CDR1 and CDR2: SNHLY and FYNNEI. The CDR3 consists of 13 residues. The CDR3 bases are TGTGCCAGCAGGGCCAAGGACAGGTATGGCTACACCTTC. The encoded protein is CASRAKDRYGYTF.

J is TRBJ1-2 and V is TRBV5-6, with a tentative D call TRBD1 (6 bases). Trimming took 4 bases from V and 8 from J, leaving 15 bases between them. The CDR3 sequence is 13 residues long. Per the germline V gene, CDR1 is SGHDT and CDR2 is YYEEEE. CDR3 bases: TGTGCCAGCAGCCCCCAGCGGGGGCAAGGCTACACCTTC. This sequence encodes CASSPQRGQGYTF.

This sequence joins TRBV6-5 and TRBJ2-1, with a possible D match to TRBD1 (5 bases). The V and J ends lost 10 bases and 5 bases respectively, with 15 bases between them. CDR3 length: 13 amino acids. Per germline, CDR1 MNHEY and CDR2 SVGAGI. This chain's CDR3 is CATYRFGNNEQFF. For the CDR3, the DNA is TGTGCCACCTACAGGTTTGGGAACAATGAGCAGTTCTTC.

The rearrangement joins TRBV4-1 to TRBJ2-5; TRBD1 matches 8 bases. Trimming at V came to 4 bases and at J to 4 bases, leaving 5 bases not matched to a gene. Germline V lookup: CDR1 MGHRA, CDR2 YSYEKL. This CDR3 spans 14 amino acids. In DNA form, the CDR3 reads TGCGCCAGCAGCCGACAGACAGGGGTAGAGACCCAGTACTTC. Its translation: CASSRQTGVETQYF.

The chain links TRBV30 to TRBJ1-2; D remains unclear. V was trimmed by 8 bases and J by 8 bases, leaving 15 bases between them. CDR1 is GTSNPN and CDR2 is SVGIG in the germline V gene (reference sequence). The CDR3 has 11 amino acids. CDR3 loop: CARVSPSGYTF. The CDR3 coding sequence is TGTGCCCGCGTTTCCCCTTCCGGCTACACCTTC.

V gene TRBV27 combines with J gene TRBJ2-5; D is undetermined. The CDR3 is 13 residues long. Trimming removed 0 bases from V and 5 bases from J, with 7 bases in between. Germline lookup yields CDR1 MNHEY and CDR2 SMNVEV (reference sequence). The CDR3 sequence: CASSLSGFETQYF. CDR3 nucleotides: TGTGCCAGCAGTTTATCGGGGTTCGAGACCCAGTACTTC.

This clone was found many times. The CDR3 DNA reads as TGTGCCAGTGCTAGCGGGGAGGGAAAGACCCAGTACTTC. Protein sequence: CASASGEGKTQYF. The chain recombines TRBV6-5 with TRBJ2-5, with 9 bases matching TRBD2. This CDR3 is built from 13 residues. V was clipped by 9 bases and J by 6 bases; unmatched bases: 8. Germline V lookup: CDR1 MNHEY, CDR2 SVGAGI.

The rearrangement uses TRBV18 and TRBJ1-5; D ambiguous. The germline V gene has CDR1 KGHSH and CDR2 LQKENI. The length of the CDR3 is 12 residues. Between the trimmed V and J ends, which lost 2 bases and 5 bases, there was a span of 4 bases. Written as DNA, the CDR3 is TGTGCCAGCTCACCAACAGATCAGCCCCAGCATTTT. Protein sequence: CASSPTDQPQHF.